These 20 T cell receptor beta chains share one sample of origin, sequenced in a study of shared clonotypes between healthy human individuals. Repertoires were generated with immunoSEQ multiplex PCR, while TCRdb's copy carries only in-frame clones and drops some. In the table there are about 1.1 million clones, about 72% of which are singletons. The sample taken for sequencing was memory CD4+ T cells from PBMCs. Subset here: CD45RA-negative fraction. The receptor source for this set is a man aged 18-30 years in good health. Some clones in this sample may be carry-over from other donors' samples.

The chain recombines TRBV5-4 with TRBJ2-2; TRBD2 matches 13 bases. Germline values: CDR1 SGHNT, CDR2 YYREEE (reference sequence). J lost 6 bases, V lost 4 bases, and 6 bases had no gene match. The CDR3 extends over 16 amino acids. CDR3 residues: CASSRVLAGGPGELFF. The CDR3, as DNA: TGTGCCAGCAGCCGCGTACTAGCGGGAGGGCCCGGGGAGCTGTTTTTT. The complete variable domain, with remaining parts taken from reference TRBV5-4 and TRBJ2-2, reads ETGVTQSPTHLIKTRGQQVTLRCSSQSGHNTVSWYQQALGQGPQFIFQYYREEENGRGNFPPRFSGLQFPNYSSELNVNALELDDSALYLCASSRVLAGGPGELFFGEGSRLTVL.

The chain carries TRBV4-2 and TRBJ1-1; D uncertain. CDR1 is LGHNA and CDR2 is YNFKEQ in the germline V gene. This CDR3 comprises 15 residues. The V gene lost 0 bases and the J gene lost 0 bases, with 8 bases spanning the gap. The CDR3 DNA reads as TGTGCCAGCAGCCAAGATCGACGCATGAACACTGAAGCTTTCTTT. Translating gives CASSQDRRMNTEAFF.

The gene calls are TRBV4-1 and TRBJ2-3; D call uncertain. The CDR3 sequence is 12 residues long. V gave up 0 bases and J gave up 12 bases, with 10 bases separating them. The germline gives CDR1 MGHRA, CDR2 YSYEKL. CDR3 DNA: TGCGCCAGCAGCCAAGAAGTTGGGCCCCAGTATTTT. As protein: CASSQEVGPQYF.

This clone was counted between two and nine times. The chain uses TRBV19 and TRBJ1-5, with a weak D call TRBD1 (6 bases). V gave up 6 bases and J gave up 7 bases, with 19 bases separating them. From germline, CDR1 is LNHDA and CDR2 SQIVND (reference sequence). CDR3 length: 15 amino acids. CDR3 loop: CASSPYQGGGQPQHF. The CDR3 DNA follows: TGTGCCAGTAGCCCTTACCAGGGCGGGGGCCAGCCCCAGCATTTT.

This sequence joins TRBV5-1 and TRBJ2-5; the match to TRBD2 covers 8 bases. V dropped 0 bases and J dropped 1; count of bases not matched to a gene: 8. Germline CDR1 and CDR2: SGHRS and YFSETQ. This CDR3 spans 17 amino acids. The CDR3 spells CASSLAGSGGSQETQYF. The CDR3 coding sequence is TGCGCCAGCAGCTTGGCCGGGTCGGGAGGGAGCCAAGAGACCCAGTACTTC.

The rearrangement links TRBV7-2 to TRBJ2-4, with a tentative D call TRBD2 (7 bases). Germline values: CDR1 SGHTA, CDR2 FQGNSA. The CDR3 runs 16 residues. The ends were cut back, 0 bases at V and 7 bases at J, with 16 bases in the middle. The CDR3 protein is CASSLANFGGRNIQYF. Written as DNA, the CDR3 is TGTGCCAGCAGCTTAGCAAATTTCGGGGGGCGGAACATTCAGTACTTC.

The chain uses TRBV27 and TRBJ2-4; a weak D match, TRBD2 (7 bases). Germline V lookup: CDR1 MNHEY, CDR2 SMNVEV (reference sequence). CDR3 size: 18 residues. The V and J ends lost 2 bases and 1 base respectively, with 18 bases between them. The CDR3 bases are TGTGCCAGCAGTTTAAAGGGAGTGGGAGGGGGGGCCAAAAACATTCAGTACTTC. This codes for CASSLKGVGGGAKNIQYF.

The chain combines TRBV7-9 with TRBJ2-2; tentatively, D is TRBD2 (6 bases). The V end was cut by 11 bases, the J end by 1 base, with 14 bases between. Germline CDR1 reads SEHNR; CDR2 reads FQNEAQ (reference sequence). This CDR3 comprises 14 residues. The CDR3 spells CALAARENTGELFF. The CDR3 DNA is TGTGCCTTAGCGGCGCGGGAGAACACCGGGGAGCTGTTTTTT.

This chain uses TRBV28 with TRBJ1-2; 8 nucleotides line up with TRBD1. This CDR3 comprises 16 residues. CDR1 is MDHEN and CDR2 is SYDVKM in the germline V gene. The junction had 11 bases not matched to a gene; V was cut back by 5 bases and J by 3 bases. The CDR3 sequence: CASSPQGATQDYGYTF. CDR3 DNA: TGTGCCAGCAGTCCTCAGGGGGCCACGCAGGACTATGGCTACACCTTC.

Here the CDR3 reads CASSTLGLAGADNEQFF. CDR3 DNA sequence: TGTGCCAGTAGTACCCTGGGACTAGCGGGAGCGGACAATGAGCAGTTCTTC. The chain couples TRBV19 to TRBJ2-1; 14 bases fit TRBD2. The junction had 7 bases not matched to a gene; V was cut back by 4 bases and J by 5 bases. The CDR3 covers 17 residues. Germline values: CDR1 LNHDA, CDR2 SQIVND (reference sequence).

This clone was observed a single time. The chain links TRBV11-1 to TRBJ1-1, with D unresolved. The CDR3 length is 12 residues. Trimming left V 5 bases short and J 11 bases short, with 15 bases between. Per germline, CDR1 SGHAT and CDR2 FQDESV (reference sequence). CDR3 loop: CASSVEALGAFF. In DNA, the CDR3 is TGTGCCAGCAGCGTAGAGGCCCTTGGGGCTTTCTTT. The variable domain in full, with the rest retrieved from reference TRBV11-1 and TRBJ1-1, is EAEVAQSPRYKITEKSQAVAFWCDPISGHATLYWYRQILGQGPELLVQFQDESVVDDSQLPKDRFSAERLKGVDSTLKIQPAELGDSAMYLCASSVEALGAFFGQGTRLTVV.

The rearrangement joins TRBV6-6 to TRBJ1-6; 8 nucleotides match TRBD1. Germline V gene sequence: CDR1 MNHNY, CDR2 SVGAGI (reference sequence). The CDR3 is 15 amino acids. Trimming at V came to 0 bases and at J to 10 bases, leaving 5 bases not matched to a gene. This chain's CDR3 is CASSYSGQGDSPLHF. In nucleotides, the CDR3 is TGTGCCAGCAGTTACTCCGGACAGGGTGACTCACCCCTCCACTTT.

This clone was seen a few times. The chain links TRBV7-8 to TRBJ2-7; 10 bases align to TRBD2. V was pared by 2 bases and J by 0 bases, with 4 bases of the junction left unmatched. The CDR3 is 16 amino acids. Germline V lookup: CDR1 SGHVS, CDR2 FQNEAQ. The CDR3 sequence: CASSLYVAGGSYEQYF. For the CDR3, the DNA is TGTGCCAGCAGCTTATACGTAGCGGGAGGCTCCTACGAGCAGTACTTC.

This chain links TRBV7-2 with TRBJ2-7, with 9 nucleotides matching TRBD1. The germline V gene has CDR1 SGHTA and CDR2 FQGNSA. J lost 4 bases, V lost 5 bases, and 6 bases had no gene match. This CDR3 region has 14 residues. CDR3 DNA: TGTGCCAGCAGCACCCGGGACAGGGTATACGAGCAGTACTTC. Translating it yields CASSTRDRVYEQYF.

This chain uses TRBV11-2 with TRBJ2-2, with TRBD1 as a possible D gene (5 bases). This CDR3 has 16 amino acids. Germline V gives CDR1 SGHAT, CDR2 FQNNGV. V was cut by 3 bases and J by 5 bases, with 16 bases left in between. CDR3 in amino acids: CASSFRRQGPTGELFF. CDR3 DNA: TGTGCCAGCAGCTTTCGTCGGCAGGGCCCAACCGGGGAGCTGTTTTTT.

This clone has only a few counts. The chain carries TRBV18 and TRBJ1-5, with 8 bases that match TRBD1. Germline loops: CDR1 KGHSH, CDR2 LQKENI. CDR3 length: 16 amino acids. J was trimmed by 1 base and V by 4 bases; bases with no gene match: 6. The CDR3 loop is CASSLLGQGSNQPQHF. CDR3 DNA sequence: TGTGCCAGCTCACTATTAGGACAGGGAAGCAATCAGCCCCAGCATTTT.

A note on this clone: One end of the junction does not line up with germline, which may come from a read error. The rearrangement uses TRBV5-1 and TRBJ2-3; D perhaps matches TRBD1 (6 bases). The CDR3 is 14 amino acids. Germline-derived CDR1 and CDR2 are SGHRS and YFSETQ. The CDR3 sequence is CASSLGQYTDTQYF. The DNA for the CDR3 is TGCGCCAGCAGTTTGGGACAATACACAGATACGCAGTATTTT. The variable domain in full, with the rest retrieved from reference TRBV5-1 and TRBJ2-3, is KAGVTQTPRYLIKTRGQQVTLSCSPISGHRSVSWYQQTPGQGLQFLFEYFSETQRNKGNFPGRFSGRQFSNSRSEMNVSTLELGDSALYLCASSLGQYTDTQYFGPGTRLTVL.

V usage is TRBV7-8 and J usage is TRBJ1-5, with TRBD1 as a possible D gene (6 bases). Germline V gives CDR1 SGHVS, CDR2 FQNEAQ. The V gene lost 5 bases and the J gene lost 4 bases, with 21 bases spanning the gap. This CDR3 spans 17 amino acids. The CDR3 nucleotides are TGTGCCAGCAGCATCATGATCCTTGGGCAGGGGAATCAGCCCCAGCATTTT. Translation gives CASSIMILGQGNQPQHF.

The rearrangement links TRBV11-3 to TRBJ2-1, with D possibly being TRBD2 (5 bases). V lost 1 base and J lost 3, with 10 bases in between. The V gene's germline CDR1 is SGHNT and CDR2 YENEEA. CDR3 length: 15 amino acids. DNA of the CDR3: TGTGCCAGCAGCTTAGGAGGCGGGCGCTACAATGAGCAGTTCTTC. It translates to CASSLGGGRYNEQFF.

The chain links TRBV21-1 to TRBJ2-7; TRBD1, the D gene given by the table, was not confirmed from the DNA. TRBV21-1 is termed a pseudogene. The CDR3 totals 14 residues. Here the CDR3 reads CASTTPTGFNEQYF. The CDR3, as DNA: TGTGCCAGCACCACCCCCACAGGGTTCAACGAGCAGTACTTC.